Shown below are 8 T cell receptor beta chains from a single sample sequenced in a study of blood T cell repertoires in COVID-19. Libraries were prepared by immunoSEQ multiplex PCR; TCRdb keeps only in-frame clonotypes and omits some of them. Among around 310,000 clones listed, 89% were seen once. The sequencing sample was made of PBMCs or T cells enriched from blood (not recorded which). Receptors originate from a woman in her forties who had recovered from COVID-19.

The rearrangement links TRBV19 to TRBJ2-7, with 12 bases fitting TRBD1. The CDR3 consists of 13 residues. In germline, CDR1 is LNHDA, CDR2 SQIVND (reference sequence). J lost 5 bases, V lost 8 bases, and 4 bases had no gene match. CDR3 DNA: TGTGCCAGTTCCGGGACAGGGGGCCACGAGCAGTACTTC. This gives the protein CASSGTGGHEQYF.

The chain employs TRBV5-1 and TRBJ2-1, with 7 bases matching TRBD2. The germline V gene encodes CDR1 SGHRS and CDR2 YFSETQ. CDR3 length: 16 amino acids. Germline trimming cut 4 bases from V and 2 bases from J; bases unmatched to any gene: 9. CDR3 in DNA: TGCGCCAGCAGCCCGGGGAGGGGAAATGCCTACAATGAGCAGTTCTTC. Its translation is CASSPGRGNAYNEQFF. Full variable domain (rest looked up from reference TRBV5-1 and TRBJ2-1): KAGVTQTPRYLIKTRGQQVTLSCSPISGHRSVSWYQQTPGQGLQFLFEYFSETQRNKGNFPGRFSGRQFSNSRSEMNVSTLELGDSALYLCASSPGRGNAYNEQFFGPGTRLTVL.

The genes are TRBV19 and TRBJ2-1; 7 bases match TRBD1. J lost 9 bases, V lost 5 bases, and 13 bases had no gene match. Per germline, CDR1 LNHDA and CDR2 SQIVND (reference sequence). The CDR3 loop spans 15 amino acids. CDR3: CASSVGTVEFGEQFF. The CDR3 DNA sequence: TGTGCCAGTAGTGTCGGGACAGTAGAGTTCGGTGAGCAGTTCTTC.

Turning to this clone: The sample carries other DNA sequences with the same CDR3. The chain couples TRBV2 to TRBJ1-1; D is perhaps TRBD1 (6 bases). Germline lookup yields CDR1 SNHLY and CDR2 FYNNEI. V lost 4 bases and J lost 4, with 7 bases in between. The CDR3 sequence is 12 residues long. In nucleotides, the CDR3 is TGTGCCAGCAGTGTAGGGGGCACTGAAGCTTTCTTT. Translation gives CASSVGGTEAFF.

The V call is TRBV6-5, the J call TRBJ1-1; TRBD1 agrees at 8 bases. The CDR3 is 15 residues long. The J segment lost 3 bases and the V segment lost 0 bases, leaving 3 bases of the junction unmatched. The germline V gene has CDR1 MNHEY and CDR2 SVGAGI. The CDR3 reads CASSYSNRGDTEAFF. The CDR3 DNA sequence: TGTGCCAGCAGTTACTCTAACAGGGGGGACACTGAAGCTTTCTTT.

The chain uses TRBV7-3 and TRBJ2-3; D unresolved. V lost 3 bases and J 2 bases, leaving 6 bases between the germline ends. CDR3 length: 13 residues. The germline V gene encodes CDR1 SGHTA and CDR2 FQGTGA. The CDR3 sequence is CASSLSITDTQYF. As DNA, the CDR3 is TGTGCCAGCAGCTTGAGTATCACAGATACGCAGTATTTT.

The rearrangement links TRBV11-3 to TRBJ2-1; TRBD1 agrees at 9 bases. The V segment lost 4 bases and the J segment 4 bases; nucleotides outside the gene matches: 11. The CDR3 spans 17 residues. Germline-derived CDR1 and CDR2 are SGHNT and YENEEA. For the CDR3, the DNA is TGTGCCAGCAGCTCCCCTCCCGGGACAGGGTTATACAATGAGCAGTTCTTC. Encoded protein: CASSSPPGTGLYNEQFF.

The gene calls are TRBV2 and TRBJ1-4, with D uncertain. Trimming shortened V by 7 bases and J by 8 bases, and 8 bases separated the two germline ends. Germline V CDR1 and CDR2: SNHLY, FYNNEI. This CDR3 has 11 residues. DNA for the CDR3: TGTGCCAGCACGGTTTACGAAAAACTGTTTTTT. This codes for CASTVYEKLFF.